This T cell receptor beta chain was sequenced during a study of vaccination and CD4 T cells after COVID-19. The CDR3 has 12 amino acids. The germline V gene has CDR1 MNHEY and CDR2 SVGEGT. V was clipped by 6 bases and J by 6 bases, with 9 bases between them. Indicated treatment: roughly ten-day PBMC culture with coronavirus spike peptide pools or control peptides (ViraFEST assay). In regard to this clonotype: Its antigen is still unknown.

Cultured CD4+ T-cell DNA underwent Oncomine TCR Beta short-read sequencing. MiXCR was run by TCRdb on the PCR reads, yielding one entry per CDR3 protein. The sample has some 12,000 distinct CDR3 sequences, around 50% seen once; the top ten hold approximately 19%. V gene TRBV6-2 or TRBV6-3 combines with J gene TRBJ1-5, with D unclear. The sequence was collected from a human donor who had recovered from COVID-19. Input material: CD4+ T cells from blood, cultured in vitro. CDR3 protein: CASRTSGQPQHF. For the CDR3, the DNA is TGTGCCAGCAGAACCTCGGGTCAGCCCCAGCATTTT.